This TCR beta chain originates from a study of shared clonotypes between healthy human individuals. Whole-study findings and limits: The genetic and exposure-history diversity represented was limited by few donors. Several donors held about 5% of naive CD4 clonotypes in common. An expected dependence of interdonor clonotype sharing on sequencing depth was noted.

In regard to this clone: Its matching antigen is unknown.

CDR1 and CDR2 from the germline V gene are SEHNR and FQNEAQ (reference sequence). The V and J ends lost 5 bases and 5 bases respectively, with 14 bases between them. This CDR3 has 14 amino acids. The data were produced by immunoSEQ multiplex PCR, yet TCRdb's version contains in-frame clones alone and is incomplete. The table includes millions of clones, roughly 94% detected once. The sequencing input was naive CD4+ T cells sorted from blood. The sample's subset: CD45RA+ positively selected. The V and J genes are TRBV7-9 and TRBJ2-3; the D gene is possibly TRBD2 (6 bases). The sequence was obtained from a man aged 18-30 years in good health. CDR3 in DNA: TGTGCCAGCAGCACCGGGACTCCGAAAGATACGCAGTATTTT. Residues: CASSTGTPKDTQYF.